Listed here are 5 T cell receptor beta chains from one sample, sequenced in a study of vaccination and CD4 T cells after COVID-19. TCRdb independently ran MiXCR on the PCR reads; one entry per CDR3 protein. This table has approximately 20,000 distinct CDR3 sequences, roughly 60% appearing once. Here the sequenced sample was CD4+ T cells from blood, taken before SARS-CoV-2 vaccination. These receptors were taken from a human donor who had recovered from COVID-19.

The V and J genes are TRBV6-1 and TRBJ2-5, with TRBD1 as a possible D gene (5 bases). V was shortened by 5 bases and J by 3 bases, with 16 bases between the two germline ends. CDR3 length equals 15 residues. Per germline, CDR1 MNHNS and CDR2 SASEGT. Written as DNA, the CDR3 is TGTGCCAGCAGTAGGGCGACGTGGGGCGAAGAGACCCAGTACTTC. Protein product: CASSRATWGEETQYF.

The V gene is TRBV18, the J gene TRBJ2-7; tentative D call: TRBD2 (5 bases). This CDR3 contains 13 residues. Germline CDR1 reads KGHSH; CDR2 reads LQKENI. V was clipped by 3 bases and J by 4 bases, with 10 bases between them. CDR3 DNA sequence: TGTGCCAGCTCACCGAACCGGGGATACGAGCAGTACTTC. This encodes CASSPNRGYEQYF.

This clonotype was detected only a few times. The CDR3 DNA follows: TGTGCCAGCAGTACGACAGGGGGCGCCGAGTATTTT. The encoded protein is CASSTTGGAEYF. The chain combines TRBV5-4 with TRBJ2-3, with 10 bases matching TRBD1. V lost 5 bases, J lost 13 bases, and 7 bases stayed unmatched. The germline V gene has CDR1 SGHNT and CDR2 YYREEE (reference sequence). The CDR3 loop spans 12 amino acids.

There are a few counts of this clonotype. CDR3: CASSLFAGNQPQHF. The DNA of the CDR3 is TGTGCCAGCAGTTTATTTGCAGGGAATCAGCCCCAGCATTTT. J is TRBJ1-5 and V is TRBV27, with D perhaps TRBD1 (5 bases). CDR1 and CDR2 (germline): MNHEY, SMNVEV (reference sequence). V was cut by 1 base and J by 4 bases, with 8 bases left in between. The CDR3 has 14 residues.

This clonotype has a single count. This chain uses TRBV11-1 with TRBJ2-7; D not resolved. This CDR3 spans 15 amino acids. V was shortened by 1 base and J by 5 bases, with 15 bases between the two germline ends. Per germline, CDR1 SGHAT and CDR2 FQDESV (reference sequence). CDR3 amino acids: CASSLGLLPSDEQYF. The CDR3 DNA follows: TGTGCCAGCAGCTTAGGGCTCCTCCCATCGGACGAGCAGTACTTC.